The 24 T cell receptor beta chains listed next were all sequenced from one sample in a study of OX40 agonist ivuxolimab in advanced cancers. The library came from the immunoSEQ multiplex PCR assay. What TCRdb holds here is the immuneACCESS table cut down to in-frame rearrangements. Part of the clones is not present; checked against another copy, under half of the missing clones reflect an unresolved V gene, and the others are unexplained. This sample comprises 60,000 to 80,000 clones, roughly 90% of them detected only once. Clones ranked in the top ten supply 8% to 10% of the sample. The source material was CD4+ or CD8+ T cells sorted from blood, sampled in a trial of the OX40 agonist ivuxolimab. All receptors derive from an adult with an advanced solid tumor such as melanoma, head and neck, liver or kidney cancer.

The J gene is TRBJ1-6, the V gene TRBV7-6, with a possible D match to TRBD1 (6 bases). Trimming took off 0 bases at V and 2 bases at J, with 14 bases between the two ends. The germline CDR1 and CDR2 sequences are SGHVS and FNYEAQ. This CDR3 comprises 18 residues. This CDR3 is CASSLAAGEMPYNSPLHF. The DNA of the CDR3 is TGTGCCAGCAGCTTAGCTGCAGGGGAGATGCCCTATAATTCACCCCTCCACTTT.

The rearrangement links TRBV7-2 to TRBJ2-1; 10 bases are shared with TRBD2. This CDR3 is 16 amino acids long. Germline V gene sequence: CDR1 SGHTA, CDR2 FQGNSA. J was trimmed by 4 bases and V by 1 base; bases with no gene match: 4. CDR3 nucleotides: TGTGCCAGCAGCTTAGGGGGACTAGCGTCATACAATGAGCAGTTCTTC. It yields the protein CASSLGGLASYNEQFF.

This sequence joins TRBV7-2 and TRBJ2-3; D ambiguous. V lost 3 bases to trimming and J lost 6 bases, with 4 bases between them. This CDR3 is 11 amino acids long. Germline V CDR1 and CDR2: SGHTA, FQGNSA. The CDR3 nucleotides read TGTGCCAGCAGCTTCTACGATACGCAGTATTTT. Protein sequence: CASSFYDTQYF.

The chain couples TRBV9 to TRBJ2-5; 7 bases are a match to TRBD2. The germline V gene has CDR1 SGDLS and CDR2 YYNGEE. Trimming cost V 0 bases and J 5 bases; bases outside gene matches: 4. CDR3 length equals 14 residues. The DNA for the CDR3 is TGTGCCAGCAGCGTAGGGGGAGGGTCGGAGACCCAGTACTTC. As protein: CASSVGGGSETQYF.

The chain has TRBV5-1 and TRBJ2-7; 10 nucleotides align to TRBD2. CDR1 SGHRS and CDR2 YFSETQ come from the germline V gene. There are 14 residues in the CDR3. J gave up 3 bases and V 2 bases, and 2 bases lay outside the gene matches. In DNA, the CDR3 is TGCGCCAGCAGCTTACTAGCGGGGAGCTACGAGCAGTACTTC. Translating it yields CASSLLAGSYEQYF.

This chain joins TRBV5-1 and TRBJ2-5; D is unclear. CDR1 is SGHRS, CDR2 YFSETQ, per germline. The V gene lost 2 bases and the J gene lost 5 bases, with 4 bases spanning the gap. CDR3 length: 11 residues. The CDR3 sequence: CASSFGETQYF. The CDR3 DNA follows: TGCGCCAGCAGCTTTGGGGAGACCCAGTACTTC.

This chain connects TRBV18 to TRBJ1-3, with a possible D match to TRBD1 (5 bases). This CDR3 is 18 amino acids long. With 2 bases removed from V and 0 bases from J, the gap between germline ends came to 17 bases. The germline CDR1 and CDR2 sequences are KGHSH and LQKENI. In DNA, the CDR3 is TGTGCCAGCTCACCATACGCTGTCAGGGCCGGCTCTGGAAACACCATATATTTT. It is translated as CASSPYAVRAGSGNTIYF.

V usage is TRBV18 and J usage is TRBJ1-3, with D unclear. The V gene lost 0 bases and the J gene lost 0 bases, with 9 bases spanning the gap. Germline V gives CDR1 KGHSH, CDR2 LQKENI. The CDR3 spans 16 residues. DNA for the CDR3: TGTGCCAGCTCACCACCTGGGTCTAACTCTGGAAACACCATATATTTT. It is translated as CASSPPGSNSGNTIYF.

The V gene is TRBV27, the J gene TRBJ1-2; D perhaps matches TRBD1 (6 bases). V gave up 2 bases and J gave up 4 bases, with 11 bases separating them. This CDR3 is 14 amino acids long. CDR1 is MNHEY, CDR2 SMNVEV, per germline (reference sequence). CDR3 loop: CASSLRGRSYGYTF. The CDR3 DNA reads TGTGCCAGCAGTTTAAGGGGGAGATCCTATGGCTACACCTTC.

For the CDR3, the DNA is TGTGCCAGTAGTGATGTCGTACCGGGACAGGGGGCGGGTGAGCAGTTCTTC. Amino acids: CASSDVVPGQGAGEQFF. This chain connects TRBV19 to TRBJ2-1; 12 nucleotides match TRBD1. With V trimmed by 5 bases and J by 9 bases, 14 bases remained unmatched. This CDR3 has 17 amino acids. Germline V gives CDR1 LNHDA, CDR2 SQIVND (reference sequence).

This chain links TRBV7-9 with TRBJ1-1; D is ambiguous. V was pared by 3 bases and J by 1 base, with 9 bases between. The CDR3 covers 14 residues. Per germline, CDR1 SEHNR and CDR2 FQNEAQ (reference sequence). CDR3 DNA sequence: TGTGCCAGCAGCTTTACCGGGTCGAACACTGAAGCTTTCTTT. Protein product: CASSFTGSNTEAFF.

The chain is built from TRBV12-5 and TRBJ2-5; D possibly matches TRBD1 or TRBD2 (5 bases each). Germline loops: CDR1 LGHNT, CDR2 FRNRAP. Trimming stripped 0 bases from V and 5 bases from J, with 16 bases between. The CDR3 covers 16 residues. The CDR3 DNA sequence: TGTGCTAGTGGTTTGGTACTTGGGGGAACCTGGGAGACCCAGTACTTC. It specifies CASGLVLGGTWETQYF. Supplemented by reference TRBV12-5 and TRBJ2-5, the full variable domain reads DARVTQTPRHKVTEMGQEVTMRCQPILGHNTVFWYRQTMMQGLELLAYFRNRAPLDDSGMPKDRFSAEMPDATLATLKIQPSEPRDSAVYFCASGLVLGGTWETQYFGPGTRLLVL.

The rearrangement uses TRBV30 and TRBJ1-5; D possibly corresponds to TRBD1 (5 bases). Per germline, CDR1 GTSNPN and CDR2 SVGIG (reference sequence). The CDR3 has 12 residues. Deletions cut 4 bases from V and 9 bases from J, with 13 bases between. CDR3 bases: TGTGCCTGGAATTCAGGGATGGGGCCCCAGCATTTT. Its protein product is CAWNSGMGPQHF.

As regards this clone: Germline and junction disagree at one end, which may indicate a read error. The chain joins TRBV28 to TRBJ1-2, with 9 nucleotides matching TRBD1. The CDR3 consists of 14 residues. Germline V gene sequence: CDR1 MDHEN, CDR2 SYDVKM. CDR3 nucleotides: TGTGCCAGCAGTTTAACAGGGGGCCACTATGTCTACACCTTC. Amino acid sequence: CASSLTGGHYVYTF.

This clone was picked up a small number of times. This chain joins TRBV19 and TRBJ2-5; TRBD1 aligns across 10 bases. CDR1 LNHDA and CDR2 SQIVND come from the germline V gene (reference sequence). V trimming: 5 bases; J trimming: 3 bases; junction bases outside the gene matches: 9. This CDR3 region has 16 residues. The DNA of the CDR3 is TGTGCCAGTAGTCCCCTCCGGGACAGGGGAAAAGAGACCCAGTACTTC. As protein: CASSPLRDRGKETQYF.

The chain recombines TRBV19 with TRBJ1-1; no reliable D call. The V gene lost 5 bases and the J gene lost 1 base, with 11 bases spanning the gap. The CDR3 loop spans 14 amino acids. Germline-derived CDR1 and CDR2 are LNHDA and SQIVND (reference sequence). For the CDR3, the DNA is TGTGCCAGTAGTCCGGTCAACTCGAACACTGAAGCTTTCTTT. Protein: CASSPVNSNTEAFF.

The chain couples TRBV5-1 to TRBJ1-2, with D possibly TRBD1 on 5 matching bases. Between the trimmed V and J ends, which lost 5 bases and 5 bases, there was a span of 13 bases. Germline V CDR1 and CDR2: SGHRS, YFSETQ. This CDR3 contains 13 residues. Here the CDR3 DNA reads TGCGCCAGCAGTTCCACAGGAATTTATGGCTACACCTTC. It codes for CASSSTGIYGYTF.

The rearrangement uses TRBV6-6 and TRBJ1-2, with D tentatively TRBD1 (6 bases). The CDR3 length is 15 residues. The V and J ends lost 7 bases and 4 bases respectively, with 19 bases between them. CDR1 and CDR2 from the germline V gene are MNHNY and SVGAGI (reference sequence). Here the CDR3 DNA reads TGTGCCAGCAAGCACACCGGGACATCCCCCTATGGCTACACCTTC. Protein: CASKHTGTSPYGYTF.

The rearrangement links TRBV30 to TRBJ1-1, with D unresolved. There are 14 residues in the CDR3. The V end lost 8 bases, the J end lost 3 bases, and 19 bases lay between the germline ends. CDR1 and CDR2 (germline): GTSNPN, SVGIG (reference sequence). The DNA for the CDR3 is TGTGCCGGTATTATTTGGGCCGGCGACACTGAAGCTTTCTTT. Translated, it gives CAGIIWAGDTEAFF.

The chain links TRBV6-1 to TRBJ2-1, with 7 bases fitting TRBD1. The CDR3 sequence is 14 residues long. Per the germline V gene, CDR1 is MNHNS and CDR2 is SASEGT. V trimming: 2 bases; J trimming: 11 bases; junction bases outside the gene matches: 9. The CDR3 spells CASSEQGVWFKQFF. The CDR3 nucleotides are TGTGCCAGCAGTGAACAGGGGGTTTGGTTTAAGCAGTTCTTC.

The V call is TRBV5-1, the J call TRBJ1-1; 7 bases are shared with TRBD1. The J segment lost 0 bases and the V segment lost 3 bases, leaving 2 bases of the junction unmatched. CDR3 length equals 14 residues. Looked up from germline, CDR1 is SGHRS and CDR2 is YFSETQ. In DNA, the CDR3 is TGCGCCAGCAGCTCGGGACAGTTGAACACTGAAGCTTTCTTT. It codes for CASSSGQLNTEAFF.

The chain couples TRBV11-2 to TRBJ2-2; 7 nucleotides line up with TRBD1. The CDR3 contains 16 residues. Germline V gene sequence: CDR1 SGHAT, CDR2 FQNNGV. With 4 bases clipped from V and 4 bases from J, the junction kept 9 bases outside the gene matches. The CDR3 coding sequence is TGTGCCAGCAGCTCCTTCGACAGGGCCGGCACCGGGGAGCTGTTTTTT. The encoded protein is CASSSFDRAGTGELFF.

The gene calls are TRBV28 and TRBJ2-2; D unclear. V shed 7 bases and J shed 6 bases, with 12 bases lying between them. Germline loops: CDR1 MDHEN, CDR2 SYDVKM. The CDR3 loop spans 13 amino acids. CDR3 amino acids: CASTGFRAGELFF. The DNA of the CDR3 is TGTGCCAGCACCGGCTTCCGGGCCGGGGAGCTGTTTTTT.

V and J are TRBV11-2 and TRBJ2-5; a possible D gene is TRBD1 (6 bases). Germline CDR1 SGHAT, CDR2 FQNNGV. The V gene lost 5 bases and the J gene lost 3 bases, with 16 bases spanning the gap. CDR3 length: 15 residues. This CDR3 is CASSQRTVGEETQYF. The CDR3, as DNA: TGTGCCAGCAGCCAACGGACAGTGGGGGAAGAGACCCAGTACTTC.